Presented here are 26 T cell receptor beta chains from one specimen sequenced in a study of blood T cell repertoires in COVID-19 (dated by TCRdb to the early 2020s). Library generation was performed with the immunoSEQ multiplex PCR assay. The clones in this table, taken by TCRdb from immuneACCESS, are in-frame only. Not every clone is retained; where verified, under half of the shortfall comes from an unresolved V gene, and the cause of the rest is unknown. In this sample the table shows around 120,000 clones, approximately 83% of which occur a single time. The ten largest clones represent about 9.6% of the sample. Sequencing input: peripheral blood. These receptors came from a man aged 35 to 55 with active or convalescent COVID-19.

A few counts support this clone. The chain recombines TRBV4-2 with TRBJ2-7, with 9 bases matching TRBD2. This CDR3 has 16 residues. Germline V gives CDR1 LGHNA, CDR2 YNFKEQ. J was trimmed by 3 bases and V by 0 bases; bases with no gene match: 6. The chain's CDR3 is CASSQDSLAGLYEQYF. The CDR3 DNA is TGTGCCAGCAGCCAAGATAGTCTAGCGGGGCTCTACGAGCAGTACTTC.

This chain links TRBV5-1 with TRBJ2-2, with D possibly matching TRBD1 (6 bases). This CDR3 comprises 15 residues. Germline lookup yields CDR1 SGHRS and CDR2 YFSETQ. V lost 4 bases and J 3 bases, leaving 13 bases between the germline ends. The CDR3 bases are TGCGCCAGCAGCACTACGGGACAACACACCGGGGAGCTGTTTTTT. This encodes CASSTTGQHTGELFF.

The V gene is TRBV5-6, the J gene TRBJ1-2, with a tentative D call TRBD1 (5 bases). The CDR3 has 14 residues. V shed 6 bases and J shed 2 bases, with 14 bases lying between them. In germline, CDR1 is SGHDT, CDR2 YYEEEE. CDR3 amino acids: CASTPGLGNYGYTF. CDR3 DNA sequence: TGTGCCAGCACCCCAGGGCTCGGAAACTATGGCTACACCTTC.

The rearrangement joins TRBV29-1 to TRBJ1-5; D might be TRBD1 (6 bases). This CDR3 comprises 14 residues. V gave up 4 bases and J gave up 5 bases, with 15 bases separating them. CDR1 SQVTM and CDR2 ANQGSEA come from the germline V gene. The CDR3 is CSVGIGGVDQPQHF. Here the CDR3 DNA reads TGCAGCGTTGGGATAGGGGGAGTTGATCAGCCCCAGCATTTT.

The CDR3 protein is CSLGGQEDYGYTF. The CDR3 DNA is TGCAGCCTTGGGGGACAGGAGGACTATGGCTACACCTTC. This chain joins TRBV29-1 and TRBJ1-2; 8 bases map to TRBD1. The CDR3 contains 13 residues. Trimming at V came to 8 bases and at J to 3 bases, leaving 8 bases not matched to a gene. Germline loops: CDR1 SQVTM, CDR2 ANQGSEA.

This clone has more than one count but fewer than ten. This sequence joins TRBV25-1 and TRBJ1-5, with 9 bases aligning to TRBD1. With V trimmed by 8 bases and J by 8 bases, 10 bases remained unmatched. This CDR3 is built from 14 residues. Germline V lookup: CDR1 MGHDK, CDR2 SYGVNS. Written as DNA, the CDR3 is TGTGCCAGCTCCGGGACAGGGAATTTTAAGCCCCAGCATTTT. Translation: CASSGTGNFKPQHF.

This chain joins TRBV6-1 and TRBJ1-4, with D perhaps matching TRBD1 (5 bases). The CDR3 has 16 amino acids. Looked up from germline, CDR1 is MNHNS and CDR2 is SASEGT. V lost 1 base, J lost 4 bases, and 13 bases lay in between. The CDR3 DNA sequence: TGTGCCAGCAGTGAAGGGGGTAACAGGTATAATGAAAAACTGTTTTTT. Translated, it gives CASSEGGNRYNEKLFF.

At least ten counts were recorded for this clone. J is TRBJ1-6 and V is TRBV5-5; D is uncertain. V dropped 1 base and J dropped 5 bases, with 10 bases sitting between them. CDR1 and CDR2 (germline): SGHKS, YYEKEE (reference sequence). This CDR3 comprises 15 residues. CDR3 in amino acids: CASSLFHPNNSPLHF. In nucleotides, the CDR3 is TGTGCCAGCAGCTTGTTTCATCCCAATAATTCACCCCTCCACTTT.

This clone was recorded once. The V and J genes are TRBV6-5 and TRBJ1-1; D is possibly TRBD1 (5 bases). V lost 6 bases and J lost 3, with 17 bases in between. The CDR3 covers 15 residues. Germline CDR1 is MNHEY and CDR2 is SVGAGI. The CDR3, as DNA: TGTGCCAGCAGGTCCCAGGGAGGGGTCGACACTGAAGCTTTCTTT. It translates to CASRSQGGVDTEAFF.

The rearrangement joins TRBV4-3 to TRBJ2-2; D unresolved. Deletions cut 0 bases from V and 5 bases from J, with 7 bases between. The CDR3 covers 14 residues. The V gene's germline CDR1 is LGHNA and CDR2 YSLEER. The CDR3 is CASSQDSRTGELFF. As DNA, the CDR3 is TGCGCCAGCAGCCAAGATTCTAGGACCGGGGAGCTGTTTTTT.

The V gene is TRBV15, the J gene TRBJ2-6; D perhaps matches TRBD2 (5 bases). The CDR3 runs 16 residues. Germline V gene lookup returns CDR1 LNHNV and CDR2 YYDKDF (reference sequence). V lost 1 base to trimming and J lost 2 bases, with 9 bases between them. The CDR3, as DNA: TGTGCCACCAGCAGAGTGAGGGAAGCTGGGGCCAACGTCCTGACTTTC. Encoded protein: CATSRVREAGANVLTF.

CDR3 sequence (DNA): TGTGCCAGCGGATCCCGGGACAGGTGGGGAGAGACCCAGTACTTC. Amino acid sequence: CASGSRDRWGETQYF. The chain uses TRBV18 and TRBJ2-5; TRBD1 matches at 8 bases. CDR3 length: 15 amino acids. Germline assignment: CDR1 KGHSH and CDR2 LQKENI. J gave up 4 bases and V 8 bases, and 12 bases lay outside the gene matches.

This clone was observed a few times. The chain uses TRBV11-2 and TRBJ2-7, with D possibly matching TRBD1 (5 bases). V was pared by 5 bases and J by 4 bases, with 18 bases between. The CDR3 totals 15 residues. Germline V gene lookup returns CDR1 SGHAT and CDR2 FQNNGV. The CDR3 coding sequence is TGTGCCAGCAGCCCTAGGCAGGGAACCGGGTACGAGCAGTACTTC. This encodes CASSPRQGTGYEQYF.

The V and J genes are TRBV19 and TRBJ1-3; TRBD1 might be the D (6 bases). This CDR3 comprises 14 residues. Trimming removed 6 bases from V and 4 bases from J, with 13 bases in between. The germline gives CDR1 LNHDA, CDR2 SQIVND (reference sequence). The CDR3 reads CASSTDRLGNTIYF. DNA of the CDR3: TGTGCCAGTAGCACCGACAGGTTGGGAAACACCATATATTTT.

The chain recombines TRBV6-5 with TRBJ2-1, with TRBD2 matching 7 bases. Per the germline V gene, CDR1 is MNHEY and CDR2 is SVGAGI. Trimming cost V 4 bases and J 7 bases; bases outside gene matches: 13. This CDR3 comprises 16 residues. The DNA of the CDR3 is TGTGCCAGCAGTTGGCGGGACGAAGGGCGGGGGAATGAGCAGTTCTTC. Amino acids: CASSWRDEGRGNEQFF.

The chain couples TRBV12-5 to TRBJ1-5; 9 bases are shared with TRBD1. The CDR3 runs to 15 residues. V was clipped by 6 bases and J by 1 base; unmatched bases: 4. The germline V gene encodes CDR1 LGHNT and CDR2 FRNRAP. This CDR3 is CASGSGQGSNQPQHF. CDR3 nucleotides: TGTGCTAGTGGATCGGGACAGGGCAGCAATCAGCCCCAGCATTTT.

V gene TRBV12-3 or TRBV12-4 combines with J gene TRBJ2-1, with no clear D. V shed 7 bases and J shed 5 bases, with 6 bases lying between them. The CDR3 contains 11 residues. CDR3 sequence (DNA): TGTGCCAGCACCATCAACAATGAGCAGTTCTTC. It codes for CASTINNEQFF.

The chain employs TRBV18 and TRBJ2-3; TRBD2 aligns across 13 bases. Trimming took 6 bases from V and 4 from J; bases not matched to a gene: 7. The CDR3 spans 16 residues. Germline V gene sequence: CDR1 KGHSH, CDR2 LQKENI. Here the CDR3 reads CASSVGLAGFADTQYF. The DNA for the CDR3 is TGTGCCAGCTCGGTGGGACTAGCGGGGTTCGCAGATACGCAGTATTTT. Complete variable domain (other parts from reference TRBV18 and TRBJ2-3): NAGVMQNPRHLVRRRGQEARLRCSPMKGHSHVYWYRQLPEEGLKFMVYLQKENIIDESGMPKERFSAEFPKEGPSILRIQQVVRGDSAAYFCASSVGLAGFADTQYFGPGTRLTVL.

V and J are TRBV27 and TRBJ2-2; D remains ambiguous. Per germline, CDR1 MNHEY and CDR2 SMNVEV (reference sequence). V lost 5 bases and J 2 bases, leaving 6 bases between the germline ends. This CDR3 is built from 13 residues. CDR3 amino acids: CASSRHNTGELFF. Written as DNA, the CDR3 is TGTGCCAGCAGTAGACATAACACCGGGGAGCTGTTTTTT.

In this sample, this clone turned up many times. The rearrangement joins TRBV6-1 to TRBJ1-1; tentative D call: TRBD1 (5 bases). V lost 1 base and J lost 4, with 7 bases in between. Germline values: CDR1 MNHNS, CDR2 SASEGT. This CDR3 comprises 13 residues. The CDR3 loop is CASSEGQGTEAFF. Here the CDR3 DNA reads TGTGCCAGCAGTGAAGGCCAGGGCACTGAAGCTTTCTTT.

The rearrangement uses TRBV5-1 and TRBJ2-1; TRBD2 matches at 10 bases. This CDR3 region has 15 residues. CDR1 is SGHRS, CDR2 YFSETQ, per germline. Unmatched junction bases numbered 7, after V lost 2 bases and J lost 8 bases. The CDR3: CASSLSGGAGDEQFF. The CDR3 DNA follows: TGCGCCAGCAGCTTAAGCGGGGGGGCAGGAGATGAGCAGTTCTTC.

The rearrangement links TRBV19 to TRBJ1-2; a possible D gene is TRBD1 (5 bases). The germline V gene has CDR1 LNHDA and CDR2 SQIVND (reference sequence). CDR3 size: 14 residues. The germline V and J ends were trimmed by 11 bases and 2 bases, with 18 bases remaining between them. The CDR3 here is CAVAQGGVNYGYTF. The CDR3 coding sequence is TGTGCCGTCGCCCAGGGAGGGGTGAACTATGGCTACACCTTC.

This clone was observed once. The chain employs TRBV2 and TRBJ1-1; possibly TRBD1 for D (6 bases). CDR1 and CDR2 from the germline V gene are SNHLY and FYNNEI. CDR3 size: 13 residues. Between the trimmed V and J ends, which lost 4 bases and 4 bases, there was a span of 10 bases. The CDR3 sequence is CASSATGTTEAFF. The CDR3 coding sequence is TGTGCCAGCAGTGCAACAGGGACCACTGAAGCTTTCTTT.

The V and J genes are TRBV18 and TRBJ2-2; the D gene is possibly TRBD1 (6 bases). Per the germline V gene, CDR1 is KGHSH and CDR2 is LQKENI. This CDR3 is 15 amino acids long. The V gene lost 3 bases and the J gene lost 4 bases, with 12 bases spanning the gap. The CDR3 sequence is CASSPRDTLTGELFF. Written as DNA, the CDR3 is TGTGCCAGCTCACCCCGGGACACCCTCACCGGGGAGCTGTTTTTT.

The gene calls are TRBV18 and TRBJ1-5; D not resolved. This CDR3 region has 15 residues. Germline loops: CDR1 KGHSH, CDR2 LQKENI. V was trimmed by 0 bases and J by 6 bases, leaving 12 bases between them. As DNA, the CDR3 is TGTGCCAGCTCACCACCGGGAGATTCCGGTCAGCCCCAGCATTTT. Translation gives CASSPPGDSGQPQHF.

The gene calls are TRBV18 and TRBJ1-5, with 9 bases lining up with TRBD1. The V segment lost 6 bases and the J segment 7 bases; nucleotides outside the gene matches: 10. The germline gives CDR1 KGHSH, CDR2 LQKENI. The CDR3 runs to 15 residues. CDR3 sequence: CASSPNGDRVQPQHF. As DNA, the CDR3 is TGTGCCAGCTCGCCCAATGGGGACAGGGTGCAGCCCCAGCATTTT.